This T cell receptor (beta chain) was recovered during a study of cytomegalovirus exposure and HLA in healthy donors. The V end lost 2 bases, the J end lost 0 bases, and 11 bases lay between the germline ends. The germline CDR1 and CDR2 sequences are MGHDK and SYGVNS. The CDR3 has 16 residues. Sequenced by immunoSEQ multiplex PCR; TCRdb stores in-frame clones only, minus some. Of 200,000 to 300,000 clones in the sample, roughly 91% were seen once. The chain couples TRBV25-1 to TRBJ1-5; D possibly corresponds to TRBD1 (6 bases). Sequencing was carried out using PBMCs. The sequence was obtained from a woman in her 30s in good health and CMV-seronegative. The chain's CDR3 is CASSERQVGSNQPQHF. As DNA, the CDR3 is TGTGCCAGCAGTGAAAGACAGGTTGGTAGCAATCAGCCCCAGCATTTT.